This passage covers 28 T cell receptor beta chains from one sample sequenced in a study of Graves' ophthalmopathy and Graves' hyperthyroidism (dated 2018 in TCRdb). These reads were obtained on an Illumina HiSeq 2000. For repertoire sequencing, the TCR beta CDR3 regions were amplified from RNA transcripts. A first-round RT-PCR used HTBI primers with the Qiagen OneStep RT-PCR kit, followed by a second-round multiplex PCR, size selection and purification. TCRdb took the public reads, trimmed them with fastp at Q25, ran MiXCR for clone calling and kept in-frame beta chains. Rows are unified per CDR3 protein, each entry keeping the most common DNA and genes. The sample has hundreds of thousands of distinct CDR3 sequences on record, just over 40% of them singletons. The ten largest clones take up more than 2.5% of the sample. The specimen sequenced was peripheral blood. Receptors were obtained from an adult man with Graves' ophthalmopathy.

V usage is TRBV9 and J usage is TRBJ1-1; 7 nucleotides align to TRBD1. Germline V lookup: CDR1 SGDLS, CDR2 YYNGEE. With 0 bases clipped from V and 5 bases from J, the junction kept 7 bases outside the gene matches. The CDR3 covers 15 residues. In nucleotides, the CDR3 is TGTGCCAGCAGCGTAGCGGGAGGCAGGGGGACTGAAGCTTTCTTT. Its protein is CASSVAGGRGTEAFF.

This clonotype was seen once. This sequence joins TRBV5-1 and TRBJ2-1, with 10 nucleotides matching TRBD2. The CDR3 covers 19 residues. Germline V gene sequence: CDR1 SGHRS, CDR2 YFSETQ. The J segment lost 0 bases and the V segment lost 0 bases, leaving 9 bases of the junction unmatched. Written as DNA, the CDR3 is TGCGCCAGCAGCTTGGCGGCTAGCGGGGGAGAAAGCTCCTACAATGAGCAGTTCTTC. Translation: CASSLAASGGESSYNEQFF.

The CDR3 sequence is CASSELQGSSGNTIYF. The CDR3 bases are TGTGCCAGCAGTGAATTGCAGGGGAGCTCTGGAAACACCATATATTTT. The rearrangement links TRBV25-1 to TRBJ1-3; D possibly corresponds to TRBD1 (6 bases). Trimming removed 1 base at V and 0 bases at J, with 10 bases between. Germline values: CDR1 MGHDK, CDR2 SYGVNS. The CDR3 runs to 16 residues.

This clonotype came up many times. The chain joins TRBV19 to TRBJ2-5; possible D gene TRBD1, 6 bases. With 0 bases removed from V and 5 bases from J, the gap between germline ends came to 10 bases. The CDR3 sequence is 14 residues long. CDR1 LNHDA and CDR2 SQIVND come from the germline V gene (reference sequence). CDR3 residues: CASSIEARGETQYF. Written as DNA, the CDR3 is TGTGCCAGTAGTATAGAGGCTAGGGGGGAGACCCAGTACTTC.

This clonotype appeared many times. The chain has TRBV24-1 and TRBJ1-2; TRBD1 is a possible D gene (5 bases). Between the trimmed V and J ends, which lost 9 bases and 6 bases, there was a span of 13 bases. This CDR3 is 12 amino acids long. The germline gives CDR1 KGHDR, CDR2 SFDVKD. CDR3: CATEGQGHGYTF. In nucleotides, the CDR3 is TGTGCCACCGAGGGGCAGGGACATGGCTACACCTTC.

The sample holds one count of this clonotype. The rearrangement uses TRBV7-2 and TRBJ2-6; D might be TRBD1 (5 bases). Looked up from germline, CDR1 is SGHTA and CDR2 is FQGNSA. The CDR3 sequence is 13 residues long. The V gene lost 5 bases and the J gene lost 9 bases, with 11 bases spanning the gap. DNA for the CDR3: TGTGCCAGCAGCCCAGGGTGGGTCAACGTCCTGACTTTC. This encodes CASSPGWVNVLTF.

This clonotype was picked up many times. J is TRBJ1-6 and V is TRBV7-3, with TRBD1 as a possible D gene (5 bases). V lost 2 bases, J lost 7 bases, and 15 bases lay in between. Looked up from germline, CDR1 is SGHTA and CDR2 is FQGTGA. The length of the CDR3 is 16 residues. CDR3 nucleotides: TGTGCCAGCAGCTTAGGTGGGGAGGGGCTAAATTCACCCCTCCACTTT. Protein sequence: CASSLGGEGLNSPLHF.

V usage is TRBV4-2 and J usage is TRBJ2-5; no clear D gene. Germline V CDR1 and CDR2: LGHNA, YNFKEQ. The CDR3 loop spans 14 amino acids. V shed 3 bases and J shed 3 bases, with 11 bases lying between them. The CDR3 protein is CASSQGWDEETQYF. In DNA form, the CDR3 reads TGTGCCAGCAGCCAGGGGTGGGATGAAGAGACCCAGTACTTC.

This clonotype showed up many times. The rearrangement links TRBV15 to TRBJ2-5; maybe TRBD1 (6 bases). The ends were cut back, 5 bases at V and 3 bases at J, with 10 bases in the middle. This CDR3 has 13 amino acids. From germline, CDR1 is LNHNV and CDR2 YYDKDF (reference sequence). CDR3 region: CATSGSGEETQYF. CDR3 nucleotides: TGTGCCACCAGCGGTTCAGGGGAAGAGACCCAGTACTTC.

V gene TRBV15 combines with J gene TRBJ2-7; D gene uncertain. Germline assignment: CDR1 LNHNV and CDR2 YYDKDF (reference sequence). The CDR3 extends over 14 amino acids. Trimming cost V 5 bases and J 5 bases, with 16 bases left between them. The DNA of the CDR3 is TGTGCCACCAGCGTTGCTAGGGTAGGGAACGAGCAGTACTTC. Protein: CATSVARVGNEQYF.

This sequence joins TRBV2 and TRBJ1-5; D is possibly TRBD1 (6 bases). The germline V gene has CDR1 SNHLY and CDR2 FYNNEI. The ends were cut back, 3 bases at V and 1 base at J, with 13 bases in the middle. The CDR3 has 16 residues. This chain's CDR3 is CASSEGQKDSNQPQHF. CDR3 DNA: TGTGCCAGCAGTGAGGGACAAAAGGACAGCAATCAGCCCCAGCATTTT.

This clonotype showed up many times. The rearrangement uses TRBV7-8 and TRBJ2-7, with no clear D. The V end lost 4 bases, the J end lost 3 bases, and 13 bases lay between the germline ends. Germline-derived CDR1 and CDR2 are SGHVS and FQNEAQ. The CDR3 extends over 14 amino acids. As DNA, the CDR3 is TGTGCCAGCAGCTCCACCCCTCTAATCTACGAGCAGTACTTC. Its translation is CASSSTPLIYEQYF.

The chain carries TRBV7-3 and TRBJ2-1, with D uncertain. The length of the CDR3 is 15 residues. CDR1 and CDR2 (germline): SGHTA, FQGTGA. The V end lost 5 bases, the J end lost 2 bases, and 13 bases lay between the germline ends. The CDR3 region is CASSKSGWAYNEQFF. DNA for the CDR3: TGTGCCAGCAGCAAAAGTGGGTGGGCCTACAATGAGCAGTTCTTC.

The table lists this clonotype with many counts. The chain joins TRBV10-2 to TRBJ2-2; no definite D call. The CDR3 runs to 15 residues. Per germline, CDR1 WSHSY and CDR2 SAAADI. With 3 bases removed from V and 4 bases from J, the gap between germline ends came to 12 bases. The CDR3 sequence is CASSDPGPGTGELFF. The CDR3 DNA reads as TGCGCCAGCAGTGATCCGGGCCCCGGCACCGGGGAGCTGTTTTTT.

This clonotype has only a few counts. The CDR3 region is CASSHRDTRYEQYF. The CDR3 DNA reads as TGTGCCAGCAGTCACCGGGACACACGCTACGAGCAGTACTTC. V is TRBV28 and J is TRBJ2-7; possible D gene TRBD1, 6 bases. Germline CDR1 reads MDHEN; CDR2 reads SYDVKM. The CDR3 contains 14 residues. V was cut by 5 bases and J by 3 bases, with 14 bases left in between.

This chain uses TRBV19 with TRBJ2-6, with TRBD2 as a possible D gene (6 bases). This CDR3 is 14 amino acids long. CDR1 and CDR2 from the germline V gene are LNHDA and SQIVND (reference sequence). Trimming shortened V by 3 bases and J by 3 bases, and 6 bases separated the two germline ends. The CDR3 here is CASSMEGGANVLTF. CDR3 bases: TGTGCCAGTAGTATGGAGGGTGGGGCCAACGTCCTGACTTTC. Combining the CDR3 with reference TRBV19 and TRBJ2-6 gives the whole variable domain DGGITQSPKYLFRKEGQNVTLSCEQNLNHDAMYWYRQDPGQGLRLIYYSQIVNDFQKGDIAEGYSVSREKKESFPLTVTSAQKNPTAFYLCASSMEGGANVLTFGAGSRLTVL.

The V call is TRBV12-3 or TRBV12-4, the J call TRBJ1-2; 7 bases fit TRBD1. The CDR3 consists of 13 residues. J was trimmed by 11 bases and V by 5 bases; bases with no gene match: 11. The CDR3 is CASSPNTGVGYTF. CDR3 bases: TGTGCCAGCAGTCCGAATACAGGGGTTGGTTACACCTTC.

This clonotype was recorded at least ten times. This chain connects TRBV7-3 to TRBJ2-5, with 16 nucleotides matching TRBD2. Losses at the gene ends were 5 bases for V and 4 bases for J; bases not matched to a gene: 4. The CDR3 has 16 amino acids. Germline V gene data show CDR1 as SGHTA and CDR2 as FQGTGA. The CDR3 here is CASSPGLAGGGETQYF. In DNA, the CDR3 is TGTGCCAGCAGCCCGGGACTAGCGGGAGGGGGAGAGACCCAGTACTTC.

This clonotype was picked up one time. This chain uses TRBV20-1 with TRBJ1-2; D possibly corresponds to TRBD1 (6 bases). Trimming stripped 7 bases from V and 4 bases from J, with 22 bases between. Per the germline V gene, CDR1 is DFQATT and CDR2 is SNEGSKA (reference sequence). This CDR3 has 15 amino acids. Here the CDR3 DNA reads TGCAGTGTTAGTGTGGGGGGCCCAGGATTCTATGGCTACACCTTC. This translates into CSVSVGGPGFYGYTF.

In this sample, this clonotype turned up a few times. V gene TRBV10-3 combines with J gene TRBJ2-5; 8 bases are a match to TRBD1. Germline V lookup: CDR1 ENHRY, CDR2 SYGVKD. The CDR3 extends over 14 amino acids. J lost 2 bases, V lost 10 bases, and 9 bases had no gene match. The CDR3 protein is CASRGDRRQETQYF. CDR3 DNA: TGTGCCAGCAGGGGGGACAGGCGACAAGAGACCCAGTACTTC.

This clonotype was seen a few times. The chain is built from TRBV7-3 and TRBJ1-2, with 10 bases lining up with TRBD1. Per the germline V gene, CDR1 is SGHTA and CDR2 is FQGTGA. J gave up 7 bases and V 3 bases, and 11 bases lay outside the gene matches. CDR3 length equals 16 residues. The CDR3 sequence is CASSFLTGGWTIGYTF. CDR3 nucleotides: TGTGCCAGCAGCTTCCTGACAGGGGGCTGGACTATTGGCTACACCTTC.

Of note for this clonotype: A read error may produce the germline difference seen at one junction end. The chain combines TRBV6-5 with TRBJ2-7; 8 bases are a match to TRBD2. Germline values: CDR1 MNHEY, CDR2 SVGAGI. The length of the CDR3 is 15 residues. The CDR3 region has the DNA TGTGCCTGCAGTTCCGGTCTAGCGGGTGCAGACGAGCAGTACTTC. Translation gives CACSSGLAGADEQYF.

The chain combines TRBV15 with TRBJ2-7; perhaps D is TRBD1 or TRBD2 (5 bases each). The CDR3 loop spans 12 amino acids. The germline CDR1 and CDR2 sequences are LNHNV and YYDKDF (reference sequence). Trimming removed 9 bases at V and 4 bases at J, with 13 bases between. The CDR3 sequence is CATRRGTYEQYF. In nucleotides, the CDR3 is TGTGCCACGAGACGTGGGACGTACGAGCAGTACTTC.

The chain recombines TRBV7-9 with TRBJ1-5; D is unclear. This CDR3 spans 16 amino acids. Germline assignment: CDR1 SEHNR and CDR2 FQNEAQ (reference sequence). V gave up 5 bases and J gave up 2 bases, with 16 bases separating them. CDR3 DNA sequence: TGTGCCAGCAGCCAAGTTGGGCAGTGGGGCAATCAGCCCCAGCATTTT. Amino acids: CASSQVGQWGNQPQHF.

Comment on this clonotype: The conserved phenylalanine or tryptophan is not found at the CDR3 terminus, so this likely reflects a read error. V usage is TRBV9 and J usage is TRBJ2-5; 8 nucleotides agree with TRBD1. Per germline, CDR1 SGDLS and CDR2 YYNGEE. Losses at the gene ends were 0 bases for V and 2 bases for J; bases not matched to a gene: 3. CDR3 length: 15 amino acids. The CDR3 spells CASSVGRTGQETQYV. The CDR3 coding sequence is TGTGCCAGCAGCGTAGGCCGGACAGGGCAAGAGACCCAGTACGTC.

This clonotype was recorded at least ten times. V is TRBV7-9 and J is TRBJ2-5, with D maybe TRBD2 (6 bases). The germline V gene encodes CDR1 SEHNR and CDR2 FQNEAQ (reference sequence). Trimming took off 1 base at V and 5 bases at J, with 26 bases between the two ends. The CDR3 loop spans 19 amino acids. The CDR3 DNA follows: TGTGCCAGCAGCTTAGAAAGTCCCTGGCGGGGAAGAGGAAGGGAGACCCAGTACTTC. This gives the protein CASSLESPWRGRGRETQYF.

In its sample, this clonotype was seen a few times. This chain links TRBV20-1 with TRBJ1-1, with TRBD1 identical over 9 bases. The CDR3 spans 17 residues. The V and J ends lost 3 bases and 3 bases, in that order; junction bases with no gene match: 14. From germline, CDR1 is DFQATT and CDR2 SNEGSKA (reference sequence). CDR3 sequence: CSASGADRGGSDTEAFF. DNA of the CDR3: TGCAGTGCTAGCGGAGCGGACAGGGGAGGAAGTGACACTGAAGCTTTCTTT.

This clonotype was counted between two and nine times. J is TRBJ1-1 and V is TRBV6-4, with D perhaps matching TRBD1 (5 bases). The V gene lost 0 bases and the J gene lost 5 bases, with 10 bases spanning the gap. Germline lookup yields CDR1 MRHNA and CDR2 SNTAGT. CDR3 size: 14 residues. In DNA, the CDR3 is TGTGCCAGCAGTGACTCGATGGGGGGGACTGAAGCTTTCTTT. Translating it yields CASSDSMGGTEAFF.